Sequencing of this T cell receptor beta chain was carried out in a study of blood T cell repertoires in COVID-19. The overall study: Spain, Italy and the United States supplied samples that represented acute and convalescent COVID-19. Sources were T cells, B-cell-depleted T cells, or PBMCs; the material itself was cDNA or gDNA.

Per the study methods: Amplification with reference gene primers provided the estimates of nucleated cell counts. The table came from immunoSEQ multiplex PCR; TCRdb's copy has only in-frame clones and leaves some out. The DNA was the basis for D and trimming; V, J and clone size are from that table. Of about 200,000 clones listed, around 83% were seen once; the top ten hold 13%. The CDR3 totals 15 residues. The chain joins TRBV21-1 to TRBJ2-2; the table gives TRBD1 as D, unverified against the DNA. TRBV21-1 is labeled a pseudogene. This receptor was identified in a human donor in a cohort sampled during active COVID-19. The sequencing input was peripheral blood. The CDR3 nucleotides are TGTGCCAGCATCTCGACAGGCGCGAACACCGGGGAGCTGTTTTTT. It codes for CASISTGANTGELFF.